This T cell receptor (beta chain) was found in a study of tumor-infiltrating lymphocytes in oesophageal squamous cell carcinoma. The germline gives CDR1 KGHDR, CDR2 SFDVKD. This CDR3 is 17 amino acids long. V lost 3 bases to trimming and J lost 0 bases, with 16 bases between them. The sample holds many counts of this clonotype. TCRdb independently ran MiXCR on the PCR reads; one entry per CDR3 protein. Of approximately 18,000 distinct CDR3 sequences in the sample, roughly 37% were seen once. Sequencing was performed on blood. The chain joins TRBV24-1 to TRBJ1-2, with no clear D. The sequence was collected from a male donor with esophageal squamous cell carcinoma. The CDR3 DNA sequence: TGTGCCACCAGTGATACCCGTGGCAGGCCACCTAACTATGGCTACACCTTC. It translates to CATSDTRGRPPNYGYTF.